This T cell receptor beta chain was captured in a study of monozygotic twins with inflammatory bowel disease. Findings and caveats of the study: Healthy twins shared more clonotypes with others than IBD patients, most markedly active ones.

Blood samples of roughly 2.5 ml were drawn from every donor. Every TCR library drew on around 3.5 ug of total RNA. Template switching introduced UMIs that contain a 6-nucleotide sample barcode. TCRdb re-called the 5' RACE reads; one entry per CDR3 protein, DNA not given. Seen in this sample are 330,000 or so distinct CDR3 sequences; the ten most common clones hold approximately 2%. Of note for this clonotype: Its antigen is as yet unknown.

The V gene's germline CDR1 is SGHRS and CDR2 YFSETQ. CDR3 length: 14 amino acids. This TCR came from a human donor with ulcerative colitis or Crohn's disease, or a healthy co-twin of an affected twin (not recorded which). V usage is TRBV5-1 and J usage is TRBJ1-5; TCRdb proposes TRBD1, but this gene call is untestable without DNA. The material sequenced was blood. CDR3 region: CASSYSTGDQPQHF.